The 17 T cell receptor beta chains in this list originate from one sample, sequenced in a study of CD8+ T cells in alopecia areata. As part of sample collection, lesional scalp punch biopsies and peripheral blood were taken from alopecia areata patients. Sequencing relied on a cDNA template that was reverse transcribed from extracted RNA. Using immunoSEQ multiplex PCR, the repertoire was profiled, and TCRdb retains in-frame clones only, with some absent. This table has about 11,000 clones, approximately 59% appearing once. The specimen was skin, collected at week 0. These receptors came from a human donor with alopecia areata.

The rearrangement uses TRBV2 and TRBJ2-7; possibly TRBD1 for D (6 bases). V was clipped by 2 bases and J by 3 bases, with 11 bases between them. CDR3 length: 14 residues. Germline values: CDR1 SNHLY, CDR2 FYNNEI. CDR3 DNA sequence: TGTGCCAGCAGTGAAACGGGGACAAGCTACGAGCAGTACTTC. Protein sequence: CASSETGTSYEQYF. Looking up the rest from reference TRBV2 and TRBJ2-7 gives the full variable domain: EPEVTQTPSHQVTQMGQEVILRCVPISNHLYFYWYRQILGQKVEFLVSFYNNEISEKSEIFDDQFSVERPDGSNFTLKIRSTKLEDSAMYFCASSETGTSYEQYFGPGTRLTVT.

The genes are TRBV25-1 and TRBJ1-1, with D possibly being TRBD1 (6 bases). This CDR3 spans 13 amino acids. The ends were cut back, 10 bases at V and 4 bases at J, with 16 bases in the middle. The germline V gene has CDR1 MGHDK and CDR2 SYGVNS. In DNA, the CDR3 is TGTGCCATACCGGGGGGCCGAATCACTGAAGCTTTCTTT. This sequence encodes CAIPGGRITEAFF.

J is TRBJ2-6 and V is TRBV23-1; TRBD1 might be the D (5 bases). TRBV23-1 is known as an ORF, though its function is uncertain. This CDR3 comprises 16 residues. Trimming shortened V by 6 bases and J by 0 bases, and 12 bases separated the two germline ends. As DNA, the CDR3 is TGCGCCAGCAGGACAGCGCATAGCTCTGGGGCCAACGTCCTGACTTTC. It translates to CASRTAHSSGANVLTF.

The V call is TRBV7-7, the J call TRBJ2-1; no clear D gene. V was cut by 4 bases and J by 6 bases, with 10 bases left in between. The CDR3 is 13 amino acids. Germline-derived CDR1 and CDR2 are SSHAT and FNYEAQ (reference sequence). The CDR3: CASSSGPSNEQFF. CDR3 DNA: TGTGCCAGCAGCTCAGGACCTTCCAATGAGCAGTTCTTC.

This clone was seen a handful of times. V and J are TRBV6-5 and TRBJ2-5, with D perhaps matching TRBD2 (5 bases). The J call may be wrong; the DNA end is better matched by TRBJ2-7. CDR3 length: 16 residues. Germline CDR1 reads MNHEY; CDR2 reads SVGAGI. The CDR3 reads CASSYWSGIWSYEQYF. The CDR3 bases are TGTGCCAGCAGTTACTGGAGCGGAATTTGGTCCTACGAGCAGTACTTC.

The chain recombines TRBV27 with TRBJ1-1, with a possible D match to TRBD1 (6 bases). Trimming removed 5 bases at V and 2 bases at J, with 24 bases between. CDR3 size: 18 residues. Germline CDR1 MNHEY, CDR2 SMNVEV (reference sequence). The CDR3 sequence: CASSLSGGPRILNTEAFF. CDR3 coding DNA: TGTGCCAGCAGTCTCTCGGGGGGCCCCCGCATACTCAACACTGAAGCTTTCTTT.

This clone occurred a few times. The chain uses TRBV6-1 and TRBJ2-5; perhaps TRBD1 as D (6 bases). The CDR3 runs to 15 residues. Trimming cost V 3 bases and J 1 base, with 12 bases left between them. Germline assignment: CDR1 MNHNS and CDR2 SASEGT. CDR3 amino acids: CASSDRTALQETQYF. CDR3 nucleotides: TGTGCCAGCAGTGACCGGACAGCACTCCAAGAGACCCAGTACTTC.

The genes are TRBV9 and TRBJ2-7; D possibly matches TRBD1 or TRBD2 (5 bases each). In germline, CDR1 is SGDLS, CDR2 YYNGEE. The V gene lost 0 bases and the J gene lost 2 bases, with 9 bases spanning the gap. The CDR3 spans 14 residues. The CDR3 sequence: CASSVAWGTYEQYF. The CDR3 region has the DNA TGTGCCAGCAGCGTAGCTTGGGGGACCTACGAGCAGTACTTC.

V gene TRBV18 combines with J gene TRBJ2-1; no clear D. The V and J ends lost 0 bases and 4 bases respectively, with 13 bases between them. This CDR3 spans 16 amino acids. Germline values: CDR1 KGHSH, CDR2 LQKENI. CDR3 loop: CASSPPSTVEYNEQFF. DNA of the CDR3: TGTGCCAGCTCACCACCGTCAACCGTAGAATACAATGAGCAGTTCTTC.

This clone has just a few counts. The chain couples TRBV11-2 to TRBJ2-1, with 9 bases matching TRBD2. CDR1 SGHAT and CDR2 FQNNGV come from the germline V gene. The ends lost 3 bases at V and 3 bases at J; junction bases unmatched: 6. This CDR3 contains 16 residues. The chain's CDR3 is CASSFLASGDYNEQFF. In nucleotides, the CDR3 is TGTGCCAGCAGCTTCTTGGCTAGCGGGGACTACAATGAGCAGTTCTTC.

The chain is built from TRBV29-1 and TRBJ2-3; no clear D gene. Germline assignment: CDR1 SQVTM and CDR2 ANQGSEA. V was cut by 6 bases and J by 0 bases, with 13 bases left in between. CDR3 length: 14 amino acids. CDR3 coding DNA: TGCAGCGTGATCCCGACACGTAGCACAGATACGCAGTATTTT. It encodes CSVIPTRSTDTQYF.

The chain carries TRBV30 and TRBJ1-1; the D is unclear. V shed 0 bases and J shed 0 bases, with 5 bases lying between them. Germline CDR1 GTSNPN, CDR2 SVGIG (reference sequence). CDR3 length: 13 residues. The CDR3 protein is CAWSVPLNTEAFF. The DNA of the CDR3 is TGTGCCTGGAGTGTTCCATTGAACACTGAAGCTTTCTTT.

This chain links TRBV5-1 with TRBJ2-6, with D possibly matching TRBD1 (6 bases). The CDR3 is 16 amino acids. V dropped 4 bases and J dropped 0 bases, with 11 bases sitting between them. In germline, CDR1 is SGHRS, CDR2 YFSETQ. CDR3 sequence: CASSTPTGSGANVLTF. The DNA for the CDR3 is TGCGCCAGCAGCACCCCGACAGGCTCTGGGGCCAACGTCCTGACTTTC.

The chain carries TRBV6-6 and TRBJ2-7; 10 nucleotides agree with TRBD2. CDR3 length: 16 amino acids. V lost 6 bases and J lost 3; bases outside the gene matches: 11. Germline V gene sequence: CDR1 MNHNY, CDR2 SVGAGI (reference sequence). CDR3 bases: TGTGCCAGCAGCCTTATCCTAACTAGCGGGAACTACGAGCAGTACTTC. The encoded protein is CASSLILTSGNYEQYF.

By its share, this clone is medium-sized. The chain couples TRBV2 to TRBJ2-7, with D maybe TRBD2 (5 bases). Germline lookup yields CDR1 SNHLY and CDR2 FYNNEI. This CDR3 comprises 13 residues. The V end was cut by 2 bases, the J end by 3 bases, with 8 bases between. The CDR3 nucleotides read TGTGCCAGCAGTGAACGGGGAAGCTACGAGCAGTACTTC. Translated: CASSERGSYEQYF.

This clone was seen a single time. The chain couples TRBV11-1 to TRBJ2-5; D not resolved. The CDR3 is made up of 11 amino acids. Between the trimmed V and J ends, which lost 5 bases and 5 bases, there was a span of 6 bases. In germline, CDR1 is SGHAT, CDR2 FQDESV (reference sequence). CDR3 region: CASSPHETQYF. The CDR3 DNA follows: TGTGCCAGCAGCCCGCATGAGACCCAGTACTTC.

The genes are TRBV19 and TRBJ2-1, with 15 bases fitting TRBD2. Germline V gives CDR1 LNHDA, CDR2 SQIVND (reference sequence). Germline trimming cut 2 bases from V and 13 bases from J; bases unmatched to any gene: 9. This CDR3 contains 16 residues. As DNA, the CDR3 is TGTGCCAGTAGTATATACGGTGGACTAGCGGGAGGGATACAGTTCTTC. Protein product: CASSIYGGLAGGIQFF.